One sample yielded the 11 T cell receptor beta chains listed below, sequenced in a study of T cell changes during pregnancy in multiple sclerosis. Profiling relied on immunoSEQ multiplex PCR, and the TCRdb table lists in-frame clones only, not all of them. Of about 120,000 clones listed, approximately 93% are singletons. Sample: peripheral blood, taken before pregnancy. The receptors were gathered from a female donor with multiple sclerosis, enrolled in a pregnancy study.

The CDR3 spells CASSQARRGLAGTGELFF. CDR3 DNA sequence: TGTGCCAGCAGCCAAGCGAGGAGAGGACTAGCGGGAACCGGGGAGCTGTTTTTT. The chain uses TRBV4-2 and TRBJ2-2; 12 bases align to TRBD2. With 1 base clipped from V and 5 bases from J, the junction kept 8 bases outside the gene matches. Germline values: CDR1 LGHNA, CDR2 YNFKEQ. There are 18 residues in the CDR3.

The chain carries TRBV28 and TRBJ1-4; 7 bases are a match to TRBD1. Germline CDR1 MDHEN, CDR2 SYDVKM. V lost 6 bases and J lost 3; bases outside the gene matches: 10. The CDR3 has 16 amino acids. The CDR3: CASSHRGRGPNEKLFF. The CDR3 bases are TGTGCCAGCAGCCATAGGGGGCGAGGGCCTAATGAAAAACTGTTTTTT.

The gene calls are TRBV11-2 and TRBJ2-2; no definite D call. V was shortened by 5 bases and J by 6 bases, with 7 bases between the two germline ends. The V gene's germline CDR1 is SGHAT and CDR2 FQNNGV. The CDR3 totals 12 residues. DNA for the CDR3: TGTGCCAGCAGCCGGTCTGCCGGGGAGCTGTTTTTT. Its translation: CASSRSAGELFF.

The chain has TRBV11-2 and TRBJ2-7, with TRBD2 as a possible D gene (5 bases). CDR1 SGHAT and CDR2 FQNNGV come from the germline V gene. V was pared by 5 bases and J by 2 bases, with 10 bases between. This CDR3 region has 13 residues. In nucleotides, the CDR3 is TGTGCCAGCAGCCGTGACTACACCTACGAGCAGTACTTC. Amino acids: CASSRDYTYEQYF.

The chain carries TRBV6-5 and TRBJ2-7, with 8 bases aligning to TRBD1. The CDR3 loop spans 13 amino acids. V lost 5 bases to trimming and J lost 4 bases; unmatched junction nucleotides: 4. The V gene's germline CDR1 is MNHEY and CDR2 SVGAGI. The CDR3 protein is CASSRTGRYEQYF. The CDR3 DNA reads TGTGCCAGCAGTAGGACAGGGCGGTACGAGCAGTACTTC.

The chain employs TRBV28 and TRBJ1-2; 9 bases fit TRBD1. V dropped 1 base and J dropped 4; count of bases not matched to a gene: 4. CDR1 MDHEN and CDR2 SYDVKM come from the germline V gene. This CDR3 contains 15 residues. Here the CDR3 DNA reads TGTGCCAGCAGTTTATTCATGACAGGGGGCTATGGCTACACCTTC. This translates into CASSLFMTGGYGYTF.

This clone was recorded once. This rearrangement joins TRBV6-5 to TRBJ1-5; 9 bases are shared with TRBD1. CDR1 and CDR2 from the germline V gene are MNHEY and SVGAGI. The CDR3 has 15 amino acids. The ends lost 4 bases at V and 4 bases at J; junction bases unmatched: 5. The CDR3 protein is CASSSDRGMNQPQHF. The CDR3 DNA sequence: TGTGCCAGCAGTTCGGACAGGGGAATGAATCAGCCCCAGCATTTT.

The chain is built from TRBV28 and TRBJ2-1; 13 bases match TRBD2. CDR3 length: 20 amino acids. Trimming removed 5 bases from V and 4 bases from J; junction bases left unmatched: 17. Germline V gene data show CDR1 as MDHEN and CDR2 as SYDVKM. The CDR3 nucleotides read TGTGCCAGCAGTACCCAGTGGACTAGCGGGAGAGGTTTTCAGTACAATGAGCAGTTCTTC. Its protein product is CASSTQWTSGRGFQYNEQFF.

This clone was seen once. The chain has TRBV5-4 and TRBJ2-7; 9 bases agree with TRBD2. Germline assignment: CDR1 SGHNT and CDR2 YYREEE (reference sequence). There are 15 residues in the CDR3. V lost 3 bases to trimming and J lost 5 bases; unmatched junction nucleotides: 9. The CDR3 DNA reads as TGTGCCAGCAGCTGGGTAGCGGGAGCATCCCACGAGCAGTACTTC. Translating it yields CASSWVAGASHEQYF.

This rearrangement joins TRBV11-3 to TRBJ1-1, with D unresolved. This CDR3 comprises 14 residues. Per the germline V gene, CDR1 is SGHNT and CDR2 is YENEEA. The V and J ends lost 5 bases and 4 bases respectively, with 14 bases between them. The CDR3 protein is CASSLDGSSTEAFF. The CDR3 nucleotides are TGTGCCAGCAGCCTCGACGGCTCTAGCACTGAAGCTTTCTTT.

V usage is TRBV7-3 and J usage is TRBJ2-1; TRBD1 might be the D (5 bases). V was trimmed by 0 bases and J by 2 bases, leaving 11 bases between them. Germline V gene data show CDR1 as SGHTA and CDR2 as FQGTGA. The CDR3 is made up of 16 amino acids. This CDR3 reads CASSLTPRVAYNEQFF. The CDR3 coding sequence is TGTGCCAGCAGCTTAACGCCCAGGGTGGCCTACAATGAGCAGTTCTTC.